The text below deals with one T cell receptor beta chain. Each CDR3 protein gets one entry after TCRdb re-called the 5' RACE reads with MiXCR. The sample gives around 200,000 distinct CDR3 sequences, 16% of which show up once; 2% to 2.5% is in the top ten. This CDR3 spans 16 amino acids. Germline assignment: CDR1 SGHRS and CDR2 YFSETQ. V lost 1 base and J lost 5, with 18 bases in between. These data are taken from a study of T-cell memory formation after mild COVID-19. Sequenced input: PBMCs or a T cell subset sorted from them (not recorded which). The TCR comes from an adult woman who had mild COVID-19 (a few samples of this study predate the infection). Cell type and time point are not known. The chain uses TRBV5-1 and TRBJ1-1, with D perhaps matching TRBD1 (6 bases). CDR3 coding DNA: TGCGCCAGCAGCTTGACCTTTAGGCAGGGGCGAACTGAAGCTTTCTTT. Translating gives CASSLTFRQGRTEAFF.